Below are 31 T cell receptor beta chains sequenced from a single sample in a study of T-cell memory formation after mild COVID-19. From the 5' RACE reads, TCRdb called clonotypes with MiXCR, one entry per CDR3 protein. Among around 250,000 distinct CDR3 sequences listed, 15% to 20% were seen once. The specimen was PBMCs or a T cell subset sorted from them (not recorded which). All receptors derive from a man aged 18 to 30 who had mild COVID-19 (a few samples of this study predate the infection). Cell type and time point are not known.

This clonotype was counted a few times. This sequence joins TRBV7-3 and TRBJ2-2; 7 nucleotides line up with TRBD1. Germline assignment: CDR1 SGHTA and CDR2 FQGTGA. The CDR3 extends over 14 amino acids. V lost 5 bases and J lost 7; bases outside the gene matches: 7. The CDR3 region has the DNA TGTGCCAGCAGCCGCACAGGGGCGATCGGGGAGCTGTTTTTT. It codes for CASSRTGAIGELFF.

V is TRBV11-2 and J is TRBJ2-7, with no clear D. Germline CDR1 SGHAT, CDR2 FQNNGV. The CDR3 contains 12 residues. Trimming stripped 3 bases from V and 6 bases from J, with 9 bases between. The CDR3: CASSLLAPEQYF. CDR3 nucleotides: TGTGCCAGCAGCTTGCTGGCCCCCGAGCAGTACTTC.

In this sample, this clonotype turned up many times. The rearrangement uses TRBV5-1 and TRBJ2-7; D perhaps matches TRBD2 (6 bases). V was pared by 5 bases and J by 4 bases, with 10 bases between. Germline lookup yields CDR1 SGHRS and CDR2 YFSETQ. This CDR3 region has 12 residues. CDR3 residues: CASSSLAYEQYF. As DNA, the CDR3 is TGCGCCAGCAGTTCACTAGCTTACGAGCAGTACTTC. The variable domain in full, with the rest retrieved from reference TRBV5-1 and TRBJ2-7, is KAGVTQTPRYLIKTRGQQVTLSCSPISGHRSVSWYQQTPGQGLQFLFEYFSETQRNKGNFPGRFSGRQFSNSRSEMNVSTLELGDSALYLCASSSLAYEQYFGPGTRLTVT.

This clonotype showed up just a few times. The chain uses TRBV7-3 and TRBJ2-5; weak D call: TRBD1 (5 bases). The CDR3 is made up of 14 amino acids. Germline-derived CDR1 and CDR2 are SGHTA and FQGTGA. V was clipped by 6 bases and J by 5 bases, with 16 bases between them. Written as DNA, the CDR3 is TGTGCCAGCAGTTCATCCGGCGCAGGGGAGACCCAGTACTTC. Translating it yields CASSSSGAGETQYF.

This clonotype showed up just a few times. The chain has TRBV12-3 or TRBV12-4 and TRBJ2-6; possible D gene TRBD2, 7 bases. Trimming shortened V by 8 bases and J by 0 bases, and 17 bases separated the two germline ends. CDR3 size: 17 residues. The DNA of the CDR3 is TGTGCCAGCCTTAGGGGGGGGCAGGTCTCTGGGGCCAACGTCCTGACTTTC. Its protein is CASLRGGQVSGANVLTF.

The chain joins TRBV2 to TRBJ1-2, with 8 bases aligning to TRBD1. Per the germline V gene, CDR1 is SNHLY and CDR2 is FYNNEI. There are 12 residues in the CDR3. The V and J ends lost 10 bases and 4 bases, in that order; junction bases with no gene match: 5. The CDR3 sequence is CATDREGYGYTF. The CDR3 bases are TGTGCCACGGACAGGGAGGGCTATGGCTACACCTTC.

The chain couples TRBV6-6 to TRBJ2-3; D is undetermined. V was cut by 2 bases and J by 2 bases, with 8 bases left in between. Germline values: CDR1 MNHNY, CDR2 SVGAGI (reference sequence). CDR3 length: 14 amino acids. CDR3 residues: CASSYVSYTDTQYF. CDR3 nucleotide sequence: TGTGCCAGCAGTTACGTCAGTTACACAGATACGCAGTATTTT.

This chain joins TRBV6-2 or TRBV6-3 and TRBJ1-1, with 10 bases aligning to TRBD1. Germline lookup yields CDR1 MNHEY and CDR2 SVGEGT. The CDR3 consists of 13 residues. The trim removed 8 bases at V and 10 bases at J, leaving 10 bases unmatched. The CDR3: CASGRGQGRRAFF. CDR3 DNA sequence: TGTGCCAGCGGGCGGGGACAGGGGCGGCGAGCTTTCTTT.

The V gene is TRBV29-1, the J gene TRBJ2-2, with a possible D match to TRBD1 (7 bases). The CDR3 has 12 residues. V dropped 8 bases and J dropped 5 bases, with 12 bases sitting between them. Germline V CDR1 and CDR2: SQVTM, ANQGSEA. CDR3 residues: CSSGGPTGELFF. In DNA, the CDR3 is TGCAGCTCAGGGGGGCCGACCGGGGAGCTGTTTTTT.

This clonotype has at least ten counts. This chain connects TRBV7-9 to TRBJ2-5; D remains ambiguous. Germline CDR1 reads SEHNR; CDR2 reads FQNEAQ (reference sequence). The V end was cut by 10 bases, the J end by 5 bases, with 5 bases between. The length of the CDR3 is 9 residues. The CDR3 region has the DNA TGTGCCACCCGGGAGACCCAGTACTTC. It codes for CATRETQYF.

The V call is TRBV4-1, the J call TRBJ1-4; no reliable D call. Trimming removed 0 bases at V and 8 bases at J, with 13 bases between. The CDR3 runs to 15 residues. The V gene's germline CDR1 is MGHRA and CDR2 YSYEKL. The CDR3 nucleotides read TGCGCCAGCAGCCAAGAAAGGGTCGAGTACGAAAAACTGTTTTTT. The encoded protein is CASSQERVEYEKLFF.

This clonotype occurred a few times. This chain uses TRBV7-9 with TRBJ2-1; the D gene is possibly TRBD2 (6 bases). CDR3 length: 15 amino acids. V lost 5 bases and J lost 4, with 15 bases in between. CDR1 and CDR2 (germline): SEHNR, FQNEAQ (reference sequence). CDR3 DNA sequence: TGTGCCAGCAGCATCGCACTAGCCTCATACAATGAGCAGTTCTTC. The encoded protein is CASSIALASYNEQFF.

This clonotype appeared a few times. This chain joins TRBV18 and TRBJ1-1; D unresolved. V was trimmed by 3 bases and J by 3 bases, leaving 17 bases between them. This CDR3 contains 16 residues. The V gene's germline CDR1 is KGHSH and CDR2 LQKENI. The CDR3 region is CASSPNGPSMHTEAFF. The DNA for the CDR3 is TGTGCCAGCTCACCCAACGGTCCCTCCATGCACACTGAAGCTTTCTTT.

The chain recombines TRBV6-2 or TRBV6-3 with TRBJ1-1; D is uncertain. This CDR3 region has 10 residues. V dropped 2 bases and J dropped 11 bases, with 6 bases sitting between them. The germline CDR1 and CDR2 sequences are MNHEY and SVGEGT. CDR3 coding DNA: TGTGCCAGCAGTTACCCCCCGGCTTTCTTT. This gives the protein CASSYPPAFF.

This clonotype has just a few counts. This sequence joins TRBV25-1 and TRBJ1-5, with D uncertain. The germline V gene encodes CDR1 MGHDK and CDR2 SYGVNS. V lost 2 bases and J lost 0, with 8 bases in between. The CDR3 sequence is 15 residues long. The CDR3 sequence is CASSEGRNSNQPQHF. The CDR3 coding sequence is TGTGCCAGCAGTGAAGGCAGGAATAGCAATCAGCCCCAGCATTTT.

There are many counts of this clonotype. V gene TRBV7-3 combines with J gene TRBJ2-1; D may match TRBD1 or TRBD2 (5 bases each). Deletions cut 2 bases from V and 7 bases from J, with 15 bases between. CDR1 is SGHTA and CDR2 is FQGTGA in the germline V gene. The CDR3 is made up of 15 amino acids. The CDR3, as DNA: TGTGCCAGCAGCTTACGGGACGGCCCCGGGAATGAGCAGTTCTTC. It yields the protein CASSLRDGPGNEQFF.

This clonotype was picked up a small number of times. The CDR3 nucleotides read TGCAGTACAAATTCCCGGGACTATGGGGAGACCCAGTACTTC. This translates into CSTNSRDYGETQYF. The chain employs TRBV20-1 and TRBJ2-5, with 7 bases that match TRBD2. Germline CDR1 reads DFQATT; CDR2 reads SNEGSKA (reference sequence). There are 14 residues in the CDR3. Trimming at V came to 8 bases and at J to 5 bases, leaving 14 bases not matched to a gene.

V and J are TRBV28 and TRBJ2-5; 7 positions agree with TRBD2. CDR1 and CDR2 from the germline V gene are MDHEN and SYDVKM. There are 15 residues in the CDR3. V lost 4 bases to trimming and J lost 2 bases; unmatched junction nucleotides: 7. The CDR3 sequence: CASSSFGGGQETQYF. CDR3 nucleotides: TGTGCCAGCAGTTCCTTTGGGGGAGGGCAAGAGACCCAGTACTTC.

The V gene is TRBV2, the J gene TRBJ2-7; maybe TRBD1 (5 bases). V was cut by 3 bases and J by 8 bases, with 14 bases left in between. The CDR3 runs to 13 residues. The germline V gene encodes CDR1 SNHLY and CDR2 FYNNEI. The chain's CDR3 is CASSEWGTFKQYF. In DNA, the CDR3 is TGTGCCAGCAGTGAGTGGGGCACCTTCAAGCAGTACTTC.

CDR3: CASSRVGDYSYEQYV. The DNA for the CDR3 is TGTGCCAGCAGCCGGGTGGGGGACTACTCCTACGAGCAGTACGTC. V gene TRBV5-5 combines with J gene TRBJ2-7, with 7 bases matching TRBD2. CDR3 length: 15 residues. The trim removed 4 bases at V and 0 bases at J, leaving 7 bases unmatched. Germline V gene data show CDR1 as SGHKS and CDR2 as YYEKEE (reference sequence).

CDR3 nucleotides: TGTGCCAGCAGCTTAACAGGCCCCTACAATGAAGCTTTCTTT. This codes for CASSLTGPYNEAFF. This chain connects TRBV11-1 to TRBJ1-1; tentative D call: TRBD1 (5 bases). Per the germline V gene, CDR1 is SGHAT and CDR2 is FQDESV (reference sequence). This CDR3 region has 14 residues. V shed 2 bases and J shed 7 bases, with 14 bases lying between them.

The chain combines TRBV11-3 with TRBJ2-7; 8 bases agree with TRBD1. The germline V gene has CDR1 SGHNT and CDR2 YENEEA. With 5 bases clipped from V and 4 bases from J, the junction kept 10 bases outside the gene matches. CDR3 length: 15 residues. The CDR3 loop is CASSVTGGSRYEQYF. DNA for the CDR3: TGTGCCAGCAGCGTAACAGGGGGATCGCGGTACGAGCAGTACTTC.

The chain recombines TRBV7-9 with TRBJ1-4, with 8 bases that match TRBD1. The CDR3 has 14 residues. The junction had 7 bases not matched to a gene; V was cut back by 6 bases and J by 7 bases. Germline CDR1 SEHNR, CDR2 FQNEAQ (reference sequence). The CDR3 nucleotides read TGTGCCAGCAGTACCGGGACAGGCTCTGAAAAACTGTTTTTT. The encoded protein is CASSTGTGSEKLFF.

This clonotype came up many times. This chain joins TRBV29-1 and TRBJ2-1, with 10 bases matching TRBD1. J gave up 16 bases and V 4 bases, and 1 base lay outside the gene matches. Germline-derived CDR1 and CDR2 are SQVTM and ANQGSEA. The CDR3 sequence is 9 residues long. The CDR3 sequence is CSVGDRGFF. CDR3 bases: TGCAGCGTTGGGGACAGGGGTTTCTTC.

This clonotype has only a few counts. The chain couples TRBV29-1 to TRBJ1-5, with D unresolved. Germline V gene lookup returns CDR1 SQVTM and CDR2 ANQGSEA. V lost 7 bases to trimming and J lost 8 bases, with 15 bases between them. CDR3 length equals 12 residues. Here the CDR3 DNA reads TGCAGCGCCTCCCGGGGTGAGGAGCCCCAGCATTTT. Translation gives CSASRGEEPQHF.

This clonotype was picked up a small number of times. The chain is built from TRBV29-1 and TRBJ1-2; a possible D gene is TRBD1 (5 bases). Trimming pared 2 bases from V and 8 bases from J, leaving 15 bases between. Per the germline V gene, CDR1 is SQVTM and CDR2 is ANQGSEA. The CDR3 is 13 residues long. The CDR3: CSVERAGTRGYTF. DNA for the CDR3: TGCAGCGTTGAAAGAGCAGGGACCAGGGGCTACACCTTC.

The sample holds a few counts of this clonotype. The rearrangement joins TRBV3-1 to TRBJ1-6; no clear D gene. Deletions cut 1 base from V and 13 bases from J, with 5 bases between. The germline V gene has CDR1 LGHDT and CDR2 YNNKEL (reference sequence). This CDR3 is built from 11 residues. The DNA for the CDR3 is TGTGCCAGCAGCCAAGTGGGGCCCCTCCACTTT. Translated: CASSQVGPLHF.

In this sample, this clonotype turned up a few times. CDR3 DNA sequence: TGTGCCACCAGTAGCTCTAGCGGGGTAGGTGGGGCCAACGTCCTGACTTTC. Its translation: CATSSSSGVGGANVLTF. The V gene is TRBV24-1, the J gene TRBJ2-6; 9 nucleotides match TRBD2. The CDR3 is 17 amino acids. Germline values: CDR1 KGHDR, CDR2 SFDVKD. V was pared by 6 bases and J by 3 bases, with 8 bases of the junction left unmatched.

This clonotype was observed a few times. This chain uses TRBV6-2 or TRBV6-3 with TRBJ2-3, with D unresolved. Trimming removed 5 bases at V and 5 bases at J, with 11 bases between. CDR1 and CDR2 (germline): MNHEY, SVGEGT. The CDR3 is made up of 13 amino acids. The CDR3 region is CASSQGRQDTQYF. The CDR3 DNA reads as TGTGCCAGCAGTCAAGGAAGACAAGATACGCAGTATTTT.

The gene calls are TRBV5-1 and TRBJ2-3, with 8 bases fitting TRBD1. V was pared by 6 bases and J by 2 bases, with 11 bases of the junction left unmatched. Germline CDR1 and CDR2: SGHRS and YFSETQ. This CDR3 comprises 16 residues. CDR3 in DNA: TGCGCCAGCACCAGGAGGACAGGGCGGACCACAGATACGCAGTATTTT. It translates to CASTRRTGRTTDTQYF.

The chain employs TRBV2 and TRBJ2-6; either TRBD1 or TRBD2 may fit D (5 bases each). The CDR3 spans 15 residues. Germline assignment: CDR1 SNHLY and CDR2 FYNNEI. V was shortened by 3 bases and J by 0 bases, with 6 bases between the two germline ends. The CDR3 reads CASSDGTSGANVLTF. CDR3 DNA sequence: TGTGCCAGCAGTGACGGGACCTCTGGGGCCAACGTCCTGACTTTC.